The text below deals with one T cell receptor (beta chain). This record comes from a study of shared clonotypes between healthy human individuals. The assay was immunoSEQ multiplex PCR, and TCRdb's table has in-frame clones only and misses some. Altogether about 580,000 clones are present, 95% to 98% being singletons, with the ten largest covering roughly 0.29%. Naive CD8 cells lacked CD45RO and underwent positive selection for CCR7, leaving out terminally differentiated effector memory CD45RA+ cells. From germline, CDR1 is WSHSY and CDR2 SAAADI. CDR3 size: 14 residues. The V and J ends lost 3 bases and 7 bases respectively, with 13 bases between them.

This sequence originates from a man younger than 45 in good health. This sequence joins TRBV10-2 and TRBJ1-5, with a tentative D call TRBD1 (6 bases). The sequenced sample was naive CD8+ T cells sorted from blood. The CDR3 DNA reads as TGCGCCAGCAGTGAAAATGGGGGCTGGCAGCCCCAGCATTTT. This translates into CASSENGGWQPQHF.